The 10 T cell receptor beta chains listed next were all sequenced from one sample in a study of blood T cells in healthy people across ages. With a J-beta primer mix and a sample-barcoded 5' primer, a second PCR ran 7 to 11 cycles. In TCRdb, the 5' RACE reads were re-called with MiXCR into one record per CDR3 protein. The sample holds 650,000 to 1,000,000 distinct CDR3 sequences, 35% to 40% seen once. The sample consisted of blood. These receptors were collected from a man younger than 30 in good health.

The genes are TRBV7-9 and TRBJ2-3, with a possible D match to TRBD2 (5 bases). Trimming pared 4 bases from V and 0 bases from J, leaving 14 bases between. Germline CDR1 is SEHNR and CDR2 is FQNEAQ (reference sequence). This CDR3 is 16 amino acids long. CDR3 loop: CASSYIIGSSTDTQYF. CDR3 DNA sequence: TGTGCCAGCAGCTACATAATAGGGAGTAGCACAGATACGCAGTATTTT. Combining the CDR3 with reference TRBV7-9 and TRBJ2-3 gives the whole variable domain DTGVSQNPRHKITKRGQNVTFRCDPISEHNRLYWYRQTLGQGPEFLTYFQNEAQLEKSRLLSDRFSAERPKGSFSTLEIQRTEQGDSAMYLCASSYIIGSSTDTQYFGPGTRLTVL.

The genes are TRBV20-1 and TRBJ2-7; weak D call: TRBD2 (5 bases). The CDR3 runs 15 residues. Germline lookup yields CDR1 DFQATT and CDR2 SNEGSKA (reference sequence). Deletions cut 6 bases from V and 3 bases from J, with 21 bases between. The CDR3 nucleotides are TGCAGTGCCCCGGGCCCGGTTCGGGGAAACTACGAGCAGTACTTC. It translates to CSAPGPVRGNYEQYF.

This clonotype was found many times. The chain uses TRBV4-3 and TRBJ1-1, with TRBD1 as a possible D gene (5 bases). This CDR3 contains 16 residues. V was pared by 0 bases and J by 4 bases, with 15 bases between. Germline CDR1 and CDR2: LGHNA and YSLEER. CDR3 nucleotides: TGCGCCAGCAGCCAAGAAGTCGGGGGGGGTAGCACTGAAGCTTTCTTT. It yields the protein CASSQEVGGGSTEAFF.

This clonotype showed up just a few times. The rearrangement joins TRBV7-9 to TRBJ2-2; D might be TRBD1 (5 bases). The CDR3 length is 18 residues. The V gene's germline CDR1 is SEHNR and CDR2 FQNEAQ (reference sequence). The V gene lost 1 base and the J gene lost 0 bases, with 15 bases spanning the gap. The CDR3 region is CASSLVLKDSSNTGELFF. DNA for the CDR3: TGTGCCAGCAGCTTAGTTTTGAAAGACAGCTCGAACACCGGGGAGCTGTTTTTT.

The chain combines TRBV4-3 with TRBJ2-6; D possibly matches TRBD1 or TRBD2 (5 bases each). This CDR3 has 17 residues. Germline V gene sequence: CDR1 LGHNA, CDR2 YSLEER. V was clipped by 3 bases and J by 1 base, with 13 bases between them. The CDR3, as DNA: TGCGCCAGCAGCCAGGGGGAGATGGGATCTGGGGCCAACGTCCTGACTTTC. It yields the protein CASSQGEMGSGANVLTF.

In this sample, this clonotype turned up a few times. The chain combines TRBV28 with TRBJ2-3, with TRBD1 matching over 9 bases. Germline V gene sequence: CDR1 MDHEN, CDR2 SYDVKM. CDR3 length: 17 residues. V gave up 6 bases and J gave up 2 bases; unmatched junction bases: 12. The CDR3 region is CASSVRPGQGYTDTQYF. Here the CDR3 DNA reads TGTGCCAGCAGCGTACGTCCGGGACAGGGATACACAGATACGCAGTATTTT.

V is TRBV4-1 and J is TRBJ2-1, with 7 bases matching TRBD2. The CDR3 covers 19 residues. V gave up 4 bases and J gave up 2 bases; unmatched junction bases: 17. Germline-derived CDR1 and CDR2 are MGHRA and YSYEKL. CDR3 protein: CASSLRLEISGATYNEQFF. CDR3 coding DNA: TGCGCCAGCAGCCTGCGACTGGAGATCAGCGGGGCCACCTACAATGAGCAGTTCTTC.

The sample holds a few counts of this clonotype. V usage is TRBV27 and J usage is TRBJ1-6, with D perhaps matching TRBD1 (6 bases). CDR1 is MNHEY, CDR2 SMNVEV, per germline (reference sequence). The CDR3 is 15 residues long. V lost 2 bases and J 5 bases, leaving 10 bases between the germline ends. CDR3 in DNA: TGTGCCAGCAGTTTAGGGACACCCAATAATTCACCCCTCCACTTT. Translated: CASSLGTPNNSPLHF.

This clonotype was picked up a small number of times. The chain carries TRBV6-2 or TRBV6-3 and TRBJ1-1; D remains ambiguous. This CDR3 region has 15 residues. V lost 1 base to trimming and J lost 1 base, with 10 bases between them. The germline CDR1 and CDR2 sequences are MNHEY and SVGEGT. Here the CDR3 DNA reads TGTGCCAGCAGTTACTTGGGCATAGGGAACACTGAAGCTTTCTTT. Translated: CASSYLGIGNTEAFF.

With respect to this clonotype: A read error may account for a junction end that differs from germline. The CDR3 DNA reads as TGCAGTACTAGTGTCGGCAGGGACTATGGCTACACCTTC. This sequence encodes CSTSVGRDYGYTF. This chain connects TRBV20-1 to TRBJ1-2; weak D call: TRBD1 (5 bases). This CDR3 has 13 residues. Looked up from germline, CDR1 is DFQATT and CDR2 is SNEGSKA (reference sequence).